This T cell receptor beta chain was identified during a study of blood T cells in healthy people across ages. A second PCR of roughly 7 to 11 cycles used a sample-barcoded 5' primer and a J-beta primer mix. TCRdb re-analysed the 5' RACE reads in MiXCR, keeping a single row per CDR3 protein. Among 550,000 to 650,000 distinct CDR3 sequences listed, approximately 30% were seen once. Healthy Caucasian individuals from Russia aged roughly 6 to 90 served as donors. Germline-derived CDR1 and CDR2 are LNHNV and YYDKDF (reference sequence). CDR3 size: 19 residues. Trimming stripped 1 base from V and 5 bases from J, with 26 bases between. Ten or more counts support this clonotype. What it recognizes is unknown. General study points: Diversity estimates drawn from one million T cells were deemed underestimates.

The receptor comes from a woman of 80 years or more in good health. J is TRBJ1-2 and V is TRBV15; D might be TRBD1 (6 bases). Sequenced material: blood. In DNA, the CDR3 is TGTGCCACCAGCAGAGTGGCAACGGAGGGGGTTCATTTGAGTTATGGCTACACCTTC. Its translation: CATSRVATEGVHLSYGYTF. Full variable domain (rest looked up from reference TRBV15 and TRBJ1-2): DAMVIQNPRYQVTQFGKPVTLSCSQTLNHNVMYWYQQKSSQAPKLLFHYYDKDFNNEADTPDNFQSRRPNTSFCFLDIRSPGLGDTAMYLCATSRVATEGVHLSYGYTFGSGTRLTVV.